This T cell receptor (beta chain) was found in a study of blood T cell repertoires in COVID-19. Germline assignment: CDR1 SQVTM and CDR2 ANQGSEA. V lost 0 bases to trimming and J lost 2 bases, with 7 bases between them. There are 13 residues in the CDR3. Patients at the Seattle site were enrolled during active infection and followed longitudinally. Repertoires were generated with immunoSEQ multiplex PCR, while TCRdb's copy carries only in-frame clones and drops some. The profile shows 150,000 to 200,000 clones, 92% of them singletons. The gene calls are TRBV29-1 and TRBJ1-2; TRBD1 is a possible D gene (5 bases). Sequencing was carried out using peripheral blood. The sequence came from a man younger than 45 with COVID-19, enrolled during active disease. CDR3 DNA: TGCAGCGTTGAAGAACGACAGAACTATGGCTACACCTTC. Protein product: CSVEERQNYGYTF.